The 23 T cell receptor beta chains below come from one sample, sequenced in a study of T cells in tuberculosis. Using immunoSEQ multiplex PCR, the repertoire was profiled, and TCRdb retains in-frame clones only, with some absent. The sample consists of nearly 60,000 clones, 88% of them appearing once. After thawing and overnight rest, PBMC were stained with GMM-loaded CD1B tetramer, viability dye and anti-CD3 for sorting. The lipid loaded on the CD1B tetramers was C32 glucose monomycolate from Rhodococcus equi. The sequenced sample consisted of CD1b-GMM tetramer-negative cells sorted from PBMCs. Receptors originate from an adult woman with latent tuberculosis.

This clone has a single count. Written as DNA, the CDR3 is TGCGCCAGCAGCAGGACTAGCGGGGCTTCAACCGGGGAGCTGTTTTTT. This sequence encodes CASSRTSGASTGELFF. The chain is built from TRBV5-1 and TRBJ2-2; 12 bases match TRBD2. The germline CDR1 and CDR2 sequences are SGHRS and YFSETQ. J was trimmed by 5 bases and V by 4 bases; bases with no gene match: 6. The CDR3 loop spans 16 amino acids.

The V call is TRBV4-1, the J call TRBJ1-2, with 9 bases matching TRBD1. The CDR3 is 14 amino acids. J lost 8 bases, V lost 5 bases, and 9 bases had no gene match. Germline CDR1 reads MGHRA; CDR2 reads YSYEKL. CDR3 in DNA: TGCGCCAGCAGCTCACCCGGGACAGGGTTCGGCTACACCTTC. Protein product: CASSSPGTGFGYTF.

The sample holds a few counts of this clone. This chain uses TRBV6-4 with TRBJ2-3; TRBD2 matches 10 bases. Germline V gene lookup returns CDR1 MRHNA and CDR2 SNTAGT. The CDR3 loop spans 16 amino acids. Trimming cost V 5 bases and J 0 bases; bases outside gene matches: 5. The CDR3 DNA reads TGTGCCAGCAGTCCTTGGACTAGCGGAAGCACAGATACGCAGTATTTT. This encodes CASSPWTSGSTDTQYF.

V is TRBV6-5 and J is TRBJ2-1, with 7 bases identical to TRBD1. This CDR3 contains 16 residues. V dropped 0 bases and J dropped 4; count of bases not matched to a gene: 6. Per the germline V gene, CDR1 is MNHEY and CDR2 is SVGAGI. CDR3 protein: CASSYSGQSGYNEQFF. Written as DNA, the CDR3 is TGTGCCAGCAGTTACTCGGGACAGAGTGGATACAATGAGCAGTTCTTC.

The rearrangement uses TRBV15 and TRBJ1-5, with unresolved D. Between the trimmed V and J ends, which lost 4 bases and 0 bases, there was a span of 10 bases. Germline V gives CDR1 LNHNV, CDR2 YYDKDF (reference sequence). CDR3 length equals 15 residues. Written as DNA, the CDR3 is TGTGCCACCAGCATCATGCCAGATAGCAATCAGCCCCAGCATTTT. Translation: CATSIMPDSNQPQHF. Full variable domain (missing parts from reference TRBV15 and TRBJ1-5): DAMVIQNPRYQVTQFGKPVTLSCSQTLNHNVMYWYQQKSSQAPKLLFHYYDKDFNNEADTPDNFQSRRPNTSFCFLDIRSPGLGDTAMYLCATSIMPDSNQPQHFGDGTRLSIL.

The chain is built from TRBV7-8 and TRBJ1-1; no definite D call. This CDR3 is 14 amino acids long. V was clipped by 1 base and J by 5 bases, with 11 bases between them. From germline, CDR1 is SGHVS and CDR2 FQNEAQ. The CDR3 here is CASSLGQVQTEAFF. In DNA, the CDR3 is TGTGCCAGCAGCTTAGGGCAGGTTCAGACTGAAGCTTTCTTT.

This chain joins TRBV7-3 and TRBJ2-2, with D perhaps TRBD2 (6 bases). Trimming took off 1 base at V and 5 bases at J, with 11 bases between the two ends. The CDR3 loop spans 15 amino acids. Germline CDR1 SGHTA, CDR2 FQGTGA. CDR3 in amino acids: CASSLIGGSTGELFF. DNA of the CDR3: TGTGCCAGCAGCTTAATTGGAGGGAGTACCGGGGAGCTGTTTTTT. Based on the CDR3 plus reference TRBV7-3 and TRBJ2-2, the full variable domain is GAGVSQTPSNKVTEKGKYVELRCDPISGHTALYWYRQSLGQGPEFLIYFQGTGAADDSGLPNDRFFAVRPEGSVSTLKIQRTERGDSAVYLCASSLIGGSTGELFFGEGSRLTVL.

V usage is TRBV18 and J usage is TRBJ1-1; 7 positions agree with TRBD1. V dropped 0 bases and J dropped 6; count of bases not matched to a gene: 13. The CDR3 loop spans 17 amino acids. Germline V gene lookup returns CDR1 KGHSH and CDR2 LQKENI. The CDR3 DNA follows: TGTGCCAGCTCACCACCGGGATCCAGGGTTCAGGGGGCTGAAGCTTTCTTT. Its protein product is CASSPPGSRVQGAEAFF.

This chain connects TRBV7-8 to TRBJ2-5; 13 nucleotides line up with TRBD2. V lost 5 bases, J lost 5 bases, and 8 bases stayed unmatched. The germline gives CDR1 SGHVS, CDR2 FQNEAQ. The CDR3 runs to 16 residues. CDR3 protein: CASSPRLAGGLETQYF. Here the CDR3 DNA reads TGTGCCAGCAGCCCCAGACTAGCGGGAGGATTGGAGACCCAGTACTTC.

The sample holds one count of this clone. The rearrangement joins TRBV9 to TRBJ2-5, with TRBD2 as a possible D gene (6 bases). The CDR3 consists of 15 residues. Trimming left V 0 bases short and J 1 base short, with 10 bases between. CDR1 SGDLS and CDR2 YYNGEE come from the germline V gene. CDR3 sequence: CASSVDPGGQETQYF. The CDR3 DNA reads TGTGCCAGCAGCGTAGACCCCGGGGGCCAAGAGACCCAGTACTTC.

This clone was found once. The J gene is TRBJ1-2, the V gene TRBV27; D might be TRBD1 (6 bases). Trimming cost V 5 bases and J 7 bases, with 26 bases left between them. This CDR3 contains 17 residues. The germline V gene encodes CDR1 MNHEY and CDR2 SMNVEV (reference sequence). CDR3 sequence reads: CASSPWGGPFPPRGYTF. CDR3 in DNA: TGTGCCAGCAGTCCGTGGGGGGGGCCTTTCCCACCGCGTGGCTACACCTTC.

CDR3 nucleotides: TGTGCCAGTAGTACCCCCTGGAGCACTGAAGCTTTCTTT. Encoded protein: CASSTPWSTEAFF. The J gene is TRBJ1-1, the V gene TRBV19; no clear D gene. The CDR3 has 13 amino acids. V lost 4 bases to trimming and J lost 4 bases, with 10 bases between them. Germline CDR1 reads LNHDA; CDR2 reads SQIVND (reference sequence).

The chain couples TRBV2 to TRBJ2-3, with 9 bases that match TRBD2. V shed 0 bases and J 1 base; nucleotides not matched to a gene: 5. Germline CDR1 is SNHLY and CDR2 is FYNNEI. The CDR3 totals 17 residues. CDR3 region: CASSEAGRGRGTDTQYF. The CDR3 region has the DNA TGTGCCAGCAGTGAAGCAGGTCGCGGGAGGGGCACAGATACGCAGTATTTT.

This rearrangement joins TRBV19 to TRBJ2-3; 8 positions match TRBD2. Germline V gene data show CDR1 as LNHDA and CDR2 as SQIVND (reference sequence). The CDR3 has 16 amino acids. V lost 6 bases, J lost 2 bases, and 10 bases stayed unmatched. The CDR3 DNA sequence: TGTGCCAGTAGCGCCACGGGGGGGCCCGTCACAGATACGCAGTATTTT. Its protein is CASSATGGPVTDTQYF.

The chain carries TRBV29-1 and TRBJ1-1, with D perhaps TRBD1 (5 bases). The CDR3 loop spans 16 amino acids. Germline CDR1 and CDR2: SQVTM and ANQGSEA. The V gene lost 4 bases and the J gene lost 1 base, with 19 bases spanning the gap. CDR3 sequence reads: CSVAPRPGRGNTEAFF. The CDR3 nucleotides are TGCAGCGTTGCCCCGAGGCCAGGGCGCGGGAACACTGAAGCTTTCTTT.

The V and J genes are TRBV29-1 and TRBJ2-1, with D tentatively TRBD2 (5 bases). CDR1 is SQVTM and CDR2 is ANQGSEA in the germline V gene. Trimming cost V 7 bases and J 3 bases, with 13 bases left between them. The CDR3 has 13 residues. The CDR3, as DNA: TGCAGCGCTGCGGGCCGGGTCTACAATGAGCAGTTCTTC. Translation: CSAAGRVYNEQFF.

There are a few counts of this clone. The chain carries TRBV19 and TRBJ1-2; D is undetermined. Germline-derived CDR1 and CDR2 are LNHDA and SQIVND (reference sequence). This CDR3 has 14 amino acids. Between the trimmed V and J ends, which lost 8 bases and 3 bases, there was a span of 16 bases. CDR3 nucleotides: TGTGCCAGTTGGGCAGCCAGCACCTACTATGGCTACACCTTC. Its translation is CASWAASTYYGYTF.

This clone turned up a few times. The CDR3: CASSAREAYNEQFF. Here the CDR3 DNA reads TGTGCCAGCAGTGCGCGGGAGGCCTACAATGAGCAGTTCTTC. The J gene is TRBJ2-1, the V gene TRBV6-1; 8 bases fit TRBD2. Germline V gene lookup returns CDR1 MNHNS and CDR2 SASEGT. The V and J ends lost 4 bases and 2 bases, in that order; junction bases with no gene match: 1. The CDR3 length is 14 residues.

The CDR3 loop is CASSPGGQGEGNSPLHF. CDR3 sequence (DNA): TGTGCCAGCTCACCAGGAGGACAGGGGGAAGGTAATTCACCCCTCCACTTT. The chain couples TRBV18 to TRBJ1-6, with 10 nucleotides matching TRBD1. This CDR3 is built from 17 residues. In germline, CDR1 is KGHSH, CDR2 LQKENI. J was trimmed by 6 bases and V by 2 bases; bases with no gene match: 7. The full variable domain, rest sourced from reference TRBV18 and TRBJ1-6, is NAGVMQNPRHLVRRRGQEARLRCSPMKGHSHVYWYRQLPEEGLKFMVYLQKENIIDESGMPKERFSAEFPKEGPSILRIQQVVRGDSAAYFCASSPGGQGEGNSPLHFGNGTRLTVT.

This chain links TRBV28 with TRBJ2-3, with 7 bases matching TRBD2. This CDR3 comprises 13 residues. Germline V gene data show CDR1 as MDHEN and CDR2 as SYDVKM. Trimming at V came to 1 base and at J to 9 bases, leaving 4 bases not matched to a gene. CDR3 DNA sequence: TGTGCCAGCAGTTTATCCGGGGAGGGGACGCAGTATTTT. This translates into CASSLSGEGTQYF.

This sequence joins TRBV4-3 and TRBJ2-7; 9 bases match TRBD2. Germline V CDR1 and CDR2: LGHNA, YSLEER. The CDR3 is 15 residues long. V lost 1 base to trimming and J lost 2 bases; unmatched junction nucleotides: 3. Here the CDR3 reads CASSQGLAVPYEQYF. DNA for the CDR3: TGCGCCAGCAGCCAAGGACTAGCGGTTCCCTACGAGCAGTACTTC.

The chain is built from TRBV4-1 and TRBJ1-2, with D unresolved. V gave up 0 bases and J gave up 3 bases, with 20 bases separating them. The CDR3 is 18 amino acids. CDR1 and CDR2 (germline): MGHRA, YSYEKL. CDR3 amino acids: CASSQDLVDYNHDYGYTF. The CDR3 DNA sequence: TGCGCCAGCAGCCAAGATCTTGTGGACTACAATCACGACTATGGCTACACCTTC.

This sequence joins TRBV18 and TRBJ1-1, with 8 nucleotides matching TRBD1. Germline-derived CDR1 and CDR2 are KGHSH and LQKENI. The junction had 7 bases not matched to a gene; V was cut back by 4 bases and J by 6 bases. This CDR3 has 14 residues. The CDR3: CASSQSRDRPEAFF. In DNA, the CDR3 is TGTGCCAGCTCACAAAGTCGGGACAGGCCTGAAGCTTTCTTT.